This entry is about one TCR beta chain. Its antigen is undetermined. The source of the sample is a study of T cells after posttransplantation cyclophosphamide. Sampled 1 year posttransplant, controls received myeloablative marrow transplants, methotrexate and a calcineurin inhibitor. Libraries were prepared by immunoSEQ multiplex PCR; TCRdb keeps only in-frame clonotypes and omits some of them. The data contain roughly 20,000 clones, 70% to 90% of them singletons. Trimming pared 5 bases from V and 7 bases from J, leaving 17 bases between. There are 15 residues in the CDR3. Germline CDR1 and CDR2: MNHNY and SVGAGI (reference sequence). Points from the study as a whole: Blood and skin or GI T cell repertoires showed limited TRB overlap. Later post-transplant blood repertoires were often dominated by donor CD8+ memory clones.

The chain is built from TRBV6-6 and TRBJ1-4; D not resolved. Sequencing used PBMCs, obtained about 13 months after allogeneic stem cell transplant with calcineurin inhibitor and methotrexate. This sequence originates from a female patient younger than 45 who received an allogeneic stem cell transplant from an unrelated donor, was CMV-positive, and had acute and chronic GVHD. Part of the T cells may come from the graft donor. Here the CDR3 reads CASSRSGAGGEKLFF. In DNA form, the CDR3 reads TGTGCCAGCAGTCGGAGTGGAGCGGGAGGTGAAAAACTGTTTTTT.